What follows are 16 T cell receptor beta chains derived from one specimen sequenced in a study of blood T cell repertoires in COVID-19. The data were produced by immunoSEQ multiplex PCR, yet TCRdb's version contains in-frame clones alone and is incomplete. The repertoire holds nearly 110,000 clones, with 84% as singletons. Material: peripheral blood. The receptors originated from a woman between 55 and 75 years old with acute or convalescent COVID-19.

For the CDR3, the DNA is TGCAGCGCAGAAGAGAGGTGGCTAGCCAAAAACATTCAGTACTTC. It codes for CSAEERWLAKNIQYF. The gene calls are TRBV29-1 and TRBJ2-4; no clear D gene. Germline V CDR1 and CDR2: SQVTM, ANQGSEA. Trimming removed 7 bases from V and 0 bases from J, with 16 bases in between. CDR3 length equals 15 residues.

The rearrangement links TRBV4-2 to TRBJ1-2, with D maybe TRBD1 (5 bases). The CDR3 is made up of 14 amino acids. Germline assignment: CDR1 LGHNA and CDR2 YNFKEQ. V dropped 1 base and J dropped 7 bases, with 13 bases sitting between them. The CDR3 DNA sequence: TGTGCCAGCAGCCAAGGGGATGGGGCTGTTGGCTACACCTTC. The encoded protein is CASSQGDGAVGYTF.

This clone was recorded once. The V and J genes are TRBV6-5 and TRBJ2-7; unclear D gene. This CDR3 is 10 amino acids long. Per the germline V gene, CDR1 is MNHEY and CDR2 is SVGAGI. The V gene lost 6 bases and the J gene lost 4 bases, with 4 bases spanning the gap. In DNA, the CDR3 is TGTGCCAGCAGCACATACGAGCAGTACTTC. Translated, it gives CASSTYEQYF.

The chain has TRBV5-1 and TRBJ1-1, with D perhaps matching TRBD1 (5 bases). Between the trimmed V and J ends, which lost 0 bases and 13 bases, there was a span of 22 bases. There are 15 residues in the CDR3. Germline CDR1 reads SGHRS; CDR2 reads YFSETQ. The CDR3: CASSLGWGAAIQDFF. Here the CDR3 DNA reads TGCGCCAGCAGCTTGGGTTGGGGCGCCGCCATACAGGATTTCTTT.

The V call is TRBV7-3, the J call TRBJ2-1, with TRBD1 matching over 7 bases. V was clipped by 2 bases and J by 5 bases; unmatched bases: 6. The germline CDR1 and CDR2 sequences are SGHTA and FQGTGA. The CDR3 extends over 15 amino acids. In DNA, the CDR3 is TGTGCCAGCAGCTTAGCCCGGACAGGCCACAATGAGCAGTTCTTC. Translating it yields CASSLARTGHNEQFF.

The chain couples TRBV19 to TRBJ2-2; D is unresolved. Germline V lookup: CDR1 LNHDA, CDR2 SQIVND (reference sequence). The CDR3 length is 13 residues. V was clipped by 8 bases and J by 4 bases, with 11 bases between them. The CDR3 DNA follows: TGTGCCAGTGGAACAGAGAGCACCGGGGAGCTGTTTTTT. Its protein is CASGTESTGELFF.

The rearrangement uses TRBV19 and TRBJ2-3; 8 bases fit TRBD1. The CDR3 sequence is 16 residues long. Trimming at V came to 3 bases and at J to 0 bases, leaving 5 bases not matched to a gene. In germline, CDR1 is LNHDA, CDR2 SQIVND (reference sequence). Written as DNA, the CDR3 is TGTGCCAGTAGTATGCAGGGGGCGCCGAGCACAGATACGCAGTATTTT. This translates into CASSMQGAPSTDTQYF.

This clone appeared once. This chain uses TRBV5-5 with TRBJ2-7; D is possibly TRBD2 (7 bases). V lost 4 bases and J 0 bases, leaving 14 bases between the germline ends. The CDR3 length is 15 residues. Per the germline V gene, CDR1 is SGHKS and CDR2 is YYEKEE (reference sequence). This CDR3 reads CASSLGGPSSYEQYF. CDR3 nucleotides: TGTGCCAGCAGCCTCGGGGGGCCCAGCTCCTACGAGCAGTACTTC.

J is TRBJ1-1 and V is TRBV2; a possible D gene is TRBD1 (5 bases). The CDR3 sequence is 14 residues long. The germline V and J ends were trimmed by 5 bases and 2 bases, with 12 bases remaining between them. Per the germline V gene, CDR1 is SNHLY and CDR2 is FYNNEI. DNA of the CDR3: TGTGCCAGCAGTAACGGCGACAGTAACACTGAAGCTTTCTTT. This gives the protein CASSNGDSNTEAFF.

The chain carries TRBV5-1 and TRBJ2-5; maybe TRBD1 (5 bases). Trimming took 0 bases from V and 2 from J, leaving 11 bases between them. The CDR3 is 15 amino acids. Germline V gives CDR1 SGHRS, CDR2 YFSETQ. The CDR3 DNA follows: TGCGCCAGCAGCTTGGTGTTAGGGGCTCAAGAGACCCAGTACTTC. This sequence encodes CASSLVLGAQETQYF.

Only a few counts were recorded for this clone. The rearrangement links TRBV19 to TRBJ1-5; 9 nucleotides line up with TRBD1. This CDR3 contains 15 residues. The germline V gene encodes CDR1 LNHDA and CDR2 SQIVND (reference sequence). Trimming at V came to 2 bases and at J to 6 bases, leaving 5 bases not matched to a gene. As DNA, the CDR3 is TGTGCCAGTAGTATAAGACAGGGGGGCAGTCAGCCCCAGCATTTT. This encodes CASSIRQGGSQPQHF.

This clone appeared a few times. The V call is TRBV10-3, the J call TRBJ2-1, with D perhaps matching TRBD2 (6 bases). The germline V gene has CDR1 ENHRY and CDR2 SYGVKD. The ends were cut back, 6 bases at V and 7 bases at J, with 10 bases in the middle. This CDR3 region has 12 residues. CDR3 sequence: CAISAGINEQFF. CDR3 DNA: TGTGCCATCAGCGCGGGAATAAATGAGCAGTTCTTC.

CDR3 sequence: CASSPGGLAVRYEQYF. The CDR3 coding sequence is TGTGCCAGCAGCCCGGGGGGACTAGCGGTCCGCTACGAGCAGTACTTC. The chain employs TRBV7-2 and TRBJ2-7, with TRBD2 identical over 11 bases. The germline V gene encodes CDR1 SGHTA and CDR2 FQGNSA. The CDR3 sequence is 16 residues long. V shed 5 bases, J shed 3 bases, and the junction held 9 bases outside the gene matches.

This chain joins TRBV30 and TRBJ2-7; 8 bases agree with TRBD1. CDR3 size: 12 residues. The germline CDR1 and CDR2 sequences are GTSNPN and SVGIG (reference sequence). For the CDR3, the DNA is TGTGCTTACCATAGGACAGGGTTTTTTGGGTACTTC. Its protein is CAYHRTGFFGYF.

This clone has a single count. V usage is TRBV29-1 and J usage is TRBJ1-1; D may be TRBD1 (6 bases). V shed 3 bases and J shed 5 bases, with 13 bases lying between them. CDR3 size: 13 residues. In germline, CDR1 is SQVTM, CDR2 ANQGSEA. The CDR3 region has the DNA TGCAGCGTTGAGACAGGAGAAAGGACTGAAGCTTTCTTT. Amino acids: CSVETGERTEAFF.

The genes are TRBV5-4 and TRBJ2-7; a weak D match, TRBD2 (5 bases). V lost 3 bases, J lost 5 bases, and 15 bases lay in between. The CDR3 spans 14 residues. CDR1 and CDR2 (germline): SGHNT, YYREEE (reference sequence). The CDR3 bases are TGTGCCAGCAGCTACGGAGGCGGTGAAGACGAGCAGTACTTC. It codes for CASSYGGGEDEQYF. The variable domain in full, with the rest retrieved from reference TRBV5-4 and TRBJ2-7, is ETGVTQSPTHLIKTRGQQVTLRCSSQSGHNTVSWYQQALGQGPQFIFQYYREEENGRGNFPPRFSGLQFPNYSSELNVNALELDDSALYLCASSYGGGEDEQYFGPGTRLTVT.